This TCR beta chain is drawn from a study of beta chain features in type 1 diabetes. General study points: Shorter TCRB CDR3s, moderately but significantly so, marked every one of the four CD4+ subsets in Type 1 diabetes patients. Possibly, sequencing cDNA over-represented cells that had high TCR expression levels.

Expressed TCRB transcripts were sequenced because the isolated RNA had all been reverse transcribed beforehand. Only in-frame clones appear in the TCRdb table, and some are missing; sequencing was by immunoSEQ multiplex PCR. The repertoire holds hundreds of thousands of clones, with around 15% as singletons. Regarding this clone: What it recognizes is unknown.

Sequenced: central memory CD4+ T cells from blood. The receptor's source is a man aged 30-40 years in good health.

This CDR3 is CASSLGAANTEAFF. In DNA form, the CDR3 reads TGTGCCAGCAGTCTAGGGGCAGCGAACACTGAAGCTTTCTTT. This chain links TRBV9 with TRBJ1-1; possibly TRBD1 for D (5 bases). This CDR3 has 14 amino acids. Trimming stripped 5 bases from V and 1 base from J, with 12 bases between. The germline gives CDR1 SGDLS, CDR2 YYNGEE.